Sequencing of this TCR beta chain was carried out in a study of T cell responses to AZD1222 COVID-19 vaccine. The study, taken as a whole, reports: Elevations in Spike-specific TCR breadth and depth followed administration of two AZD1222 doses. With dominance at 160-218 and 743-854, vaccine-associated CD4 TCRs spanned spike.

J was trimmed by 4 bases and V by 1 base; bases with no gene match: 1. CDR1 is SEHNR, CDR2 FQNEAQ, per germline (reference sequence). CDR3 length: 14 amino acids. Concerning this clone: Its antigen is as yet unknown.

TCRdb's table, derived via immunoSEQ multiplex PCR, lists solely in-frame clones and lacks some. This sample has around 150,000 clones, with around 94% found just once. The specimen comprised peripheral blood, sampled on day 0 of AZD1222 vaccination. This receptor was obtained from an adult in good health. The gene calls are TRBV7-9 and TRBJ1-5; 7 bases line up with TRBD1. CDR3 in DNA: TGTGCCAGCAGCTTAGGCAGGGGGAATCAGCCCCAGCATTTT. Translated: CASSLGRGNQPQHF.